This is a list of T cell receptor beta chains from one sample in a study of T cells after yellow fever vaccination. TCRdb reprocessed the 5' RACE reads with MiXCR, giving one entry per CDR3 protein. The sample consists of a few hundred thousand distinct CDR3 sequences, 6.9% of them appearing once. Sequenced here: CD4+ T cells sorted from PBMCs, sampled 15 days after the yellow fever booster vaccination. The receptors originated from a young man who received the YFV17D yellow fever vaccine. CDR3s include the opening cysteine and the closing phenylalanine or tryptophan. The D gene is left open where the match is weak. Clone size is not always given. Where it is, it says once, few, many or a class for expanded clones.

j_call d_call clone_size cdr3_length v_call cdr3_nt cdr3_aa
TRBJ2-3 NA NA 15 TRBV6-1 TGTGCCAGCAGCGGGCGGAGGGGGCTGACAGATACGCAGTATTTT CASSGRRGLTDTQYF
TRBJ2-7 NA many 14 TRBV5-1 TGCGCCAGCAGCTTGGAAGGGGCGATCTACGAGCAGTACTTC CASSLEGAIYEQYF
TRBJ2-1 TRBD1 NA 16 TRBV5-5 TGTGCCAGCATCAGCAGGCCGGGACAGGGGGCCAATGAGCAGTTCTTC CASISRPGQGANEQFF
TRBJ2-2 NA once 14 TRBV7-2 TGTGCCAGCAGCCCGGACATGAGGACCGGGGAGCTGTTTTTT CASSPDMRTGELFF
TRBJ2-3 NA NA 15 TRBV7-2 TGTGCCAGCAGCTTACAGAGCGGGCATACAGATACGCAGTATTTT CASSLQSGHTDTQYF
TRBJ2-5 NA few 15 TRBV12-3/TRBV12-4 TGTGCCAGCAGCAGACTAGGGGCCCGTAAAGAGACCCAGTACTTC CASSRLGARKETQYF
TRBJ2-7 TRBD1 NA 16 TRBV7-2 TGTGCCAGCAGCTTAGACCGGGACAGGTTGCCCTACGAGCAGTACTTC CASSLDRDRLPYEQYF
TRBJ2-1 TRBD1 NA 19 TRBV19 TGTGCCAGTAGTCTGAGCGAGGTGACAGGGGGCGCTACCTACAATGAGCAGTTCTTC CASSLSEVTGGATYNEQFF
TRBJ2-7 NA few 14 TRBV7-8 TGTGCCAGCAGCCTAACCGGTTGGTATGGCGAGCAGTACTTC CASSLTGWYGEQYF
TRBJ2-7 TRBD2 NA 17 TRBV6-5 TGTGCCAGCAGATTACGCGGGCTAGCGGGGGACCCTTACGAGCAGTACTTC CASRLRGLAGDPYEQYF
TRBJ2-7 TRBD1 few 15 TRBV3-1 TGTGCCAGCAGCCGATCACAGGGGGCCCACTACGAGCAGTACTTC CASSRSQGAHYEQYF
TRBJ1-2 NA NA 12 TRBV20-1 TGCAGTGCTAGTGGGAGTGGCTATGGCTACACCTTC CSASGSGYGYTF
TRBJ1-3 TRBD1 many 16 TRBV4-3 TGCGCCAGCAGCCAAGATCTAGGGACAGCCCGTAACACCATATATTTT CASSQDLGTARNTIYF
TRBJ2-1 NA NA 12 TRBV29-1 TGCAGCCTTGGGGGAAAGGGTAATGAGCAGTTCTTC CSLGGKGNEQFF
TRBJ2-1 NA many 17 TRBV20-1 TGCAGTGCTAGAGATATTGGGGGCGGCGGGAGCCACAATGAGCAGTTCTTC CSARDIGGGGSHNEQFF
TRBJ1-1 NA NA 15 TRBV20-1 TGCAGTGCTAGAGCCCTACAGGCATTGAACACTGAAGCTTTCTTT CSARALQALNTEAFF
TRBJ1-1 TRBD1 NA 15 TRBV20-1 TGCAGTGCTAGGTACACCCGGACAGGGGGAACTGAAGCTTTCTTT CSARYTRTGGTEAFF
TRBJ1-2 NA NA 15 TRBV20-1 TGCAGTCCCAGCTTGGGGGGAGGGGAATCTTATGGCTACACCTTC CSPSLGGGESYGYTF
TRBJ2-7 NA NA 14 TRBV5-1 TGCGCCAGCAGCTTGGCCCGGGAGACCTACGAGCAGTACTTC CASSLARETYEQYF
TRBJ2-1 TRBD1 many 13 TRBV5-6 TGTGCCAGCGATAGTCGGCAGGGGGCTGAGCAGTTCTTC CASDSRQGAEQFF
TRBJ2-1 TRBD2 few 16 TRBV10-3 TGTGCCATCAGTGAGCTGCTAGCGGGCACCTACAATGAGCAGTTCTTC CAISELLAGTYNEQFF
TRBJ2-5 NA few 13 TRBV6-1 TGTGCCAGCAAGGCGATGGTGAGGAGGACCCAGTACTTC CASKAMVRRTQYF
TRBJ1-1 NA NA 14 TRBV29-1 TGCAGCGTTGAAGATTGGGGGGAAGGTAATGAAGCTTTCTTT CSVEDWGEGNEAFF
TRBJ2-2 TRBD2 NA 14 TRBV20-1 TGCAGGGCTGTGGGAGCGGGAGGCACCGGGGAGCTGTTTTTT CRAVGAGGTGELFF
TRBJ2-5 NA many 14 TRBV12-3/TRBV12-4 TGTGCCAGCAGTTTAAGGGGAAGGTACGAGACCCAGTACTTC CASSLRGRYETQYF
TRBJ1-3 NA NA 16 TRBV6-5 TGTGCCAGCGGTTACGCGGCGGGCTACTCTGGAAACACCATATATTTT CASGYAAGYSGNTIYF
TRBJ2-5 NA NA 15 TRBV5-1 TGCGCCAGCAGCTTGGGTAGTATGGGCCAAGAGACCCAGTACTTC CASSLGSMGQETQYF
TRBJ2-1 NA many 18 TRBV11-1 TGTGCCAGCAGCCCCCAACCTGGACCTTCGCCATCCTTCAATGAGCAGTTCTTC CASSPQPGPSPSFNEQFF
TRBJ2-3 TRBD2 NA 16 TRBV12-3/TRBV12-4 TGTGCCAGCAGCCGTGGACTAGCGGGAGCGTCAGATACGCAGTATTTT CASSRGLAGASDTQYF
TRBJ2-7 NA few 14 TRBV9 TGTGCCAGCAGCGTAGTATCAGGGTCCCACGAGCAGTACTTC CASSVVSGSHEQYF
TRBJ2-7 TRBD2 NA 15 TRBV5-1 TGCGCCAGCAGCTTTAGCGGGACGCCTGGCTACGAGCAGTACTTC CASSFSGTPGYEQYF
TRBJ2-5 NA few 14 TRBV20-1 TGCAGTGCTAGGGGCAGGGGAGACCAAGAGACCCAGTACTTC CSARGRGDQETQYF
TRBJ2-2 NA many 13 TRBV7-7 TGTGCTAGCAGCTTAGGACTCGCCGGGGAGCTGTTTTTT CASSLGLAGELFF
TRBJ1-5 NA once 13 TRBV20-1 TGCAGTGCAAGGCCCTCGGTAAATCAGCCCCAGCATTTT CSARPSVNQPQHF
TRBJ1-3 NA NA 13 TRBV18 TGTGCCAGCTCGTCAGGGGTTGGAAACACCATATATTTT CASSSGVGNTIYF
TRBJ2-2 NA many 14 TRBV5-1 TGCGCCAGCGGCACTAGAGCGGGCAGCGGGGAGCTGTTTTTT CASGTRAGSGELFF
TRBJ2-7 TRBD2 NA 13 TRBV5-1 TGCGCCAGCACCAAACTAGCGGGGGACGAGCAGTACTTC CASTKLAGDEQYF
TRBJ1-1 NA NA 12 TRBV29-1 TGCAGCGTCTCGGACGGCGACACTGAAGCTTTCTTT CSVSDGDTEAFF
TRBJ2-3 TRBD2 NA 16 TRBV25-1 TGTGCCAGCAGTGAATATATAGGACTAGGGACAGATACGCAGTATTTT CASSEYIGLGTDTQYF
TRBJ2-1 NA many 11 TRBV29-1 TGCAGCGTTGAATTTTGGGGACAGCAGTTCTTC CSVEFWGQQFF
TRBJ2-3 NA NA 13 TRBV5-6 TGTGCCAGCAGCTCCGTGGGGATCTATACGCAGTATTTT CASSSVGIYTQYF
TRBJ2-7 NA NA 15 TRBV20-1 TGCAGTGCTAGAGATCCTTCGAAGAACTCCTACGAGCAGTACTTC CSARDPSKNSYEQYF
TRBJ2-5 NA NA 15 TRBV7-2 TGTGCCAGCAGCTCCCCTGGGGAGTCACATGAGACCCAGTACTTC CASSSPGESHETQYF
TRBJ2-7 NA NA 16 TRBV7-2 TGTGCCAGCAGCTTAGCAGGGGCTAGCGCCGCCTACGAGCAGTACTTC CASSLAGASAAYEQYF
TRBJ2-2 TRBD1 NA 13 TRBV29-1 TGCAGCGTTGGAACAGGGGGTCCCGGGGAGCTGTTTTTT CSVGTGGPGELFF
TRBJ1-3 NA few 16 TRBV15 TGTGCCACCAGTCCAAGGGCGTCCGGGGCTGGAAACACCATATATTTT CATSPRASGAGNTIYF
TRBJ1-3 NA NA 14 TRBV9 TGTGCCAGCAGCTCCGGACAGCCCGGAAACACCATATATTTT CASSSGQPGNTIYF
TRBJ2-3 TRBD1 NA 15 TRBV23-1 TGCGCCAGCGGGGACAGGGCGATGGGAACAGATACGCAGTATTTT CASGDRAMGTDTQYF
TRBJ2-4 TRBD1 many 14 TRBV9 TGTGCCAGCAGTCCCACGGGGGACAGGGACATTCAGTACTTC CASSPTGDRDIQYF
TRBJ2-5 NA many 14 TRBV29-1 TGCAGCGTTGGGGGTTCGAGGGGGCAAGAGACCCAGTACTTC CSVGGSRGQETQYF
TRBJ2-7 TRBD1 many 15 TRBV5-1 TGCGCCAGCAGCTCACGGACAGGGGGCCTCTACGAGCAGTACTTC CASSSRTGGLYEQYF
TRBJ1-1 NA NA 14 TRBV19 TGTGCCAGTAGTTGGGCTCGAGGAGGGTCTGAAGCTTTCTTT CASSWARGGSEAFF
TRBJ2-2 TRBD1 many 15 TRBV28 TGTGCCAGCATTGCGGGACAGGGGTACACCGGGGAGCTGTTTTTT CASIAGQGYTGELFF
TRBJ2-3 NA NA 13 TRBV29-1 TGCAGCGTTGAAGGGGGGCAGCGAAATACGCAGTATTTT CSVEGGQRNTQYF
TRBJ2-7 NA NA 11 TRBV7-2 TGTGCCAGCAGCGACCCCTACGAGCAGTACTTC CASSDPYEQYF
TRBJ2-1 NA few 14 TRBV13 TGTGCCAGCAGCGTCGCTGGGATTAGGAATGAGCAGTTCTTC CASSVAGIRNEQFF